The 13 T cell receptor beta chains reported below all come from one sample, sequenced in a study of shared clonotypes between healthy human individuals. Some clones are missing from TCRdb's copy, which holds only in-frame ones; the method was immunoSEQ multiplex PCR. The data contain about 2 million clones, over 85% of them singletons. Sequencing was performed on naive CD4+ T cells sorted from blood. The subset is: CD45RA+ positively selected. All receptors come from a man aged 18 to 29 in good health.

This chain connects TRBV7-9 to TRBJ2-5, with 9 bases aligning to TRBD1. The CDR3 totals 13 residues. V was clipped by 8 bases and J by 4 bases; unmatched bases: 5. The germline V gene has CDR1 SEHNR and CDR2 FQNEAQ (reference sequence). This chain's CDR3 is CASDRGQGETQYF. The CDR3 DNA reads TGTGCCAGCGACCGGGGACAGGGAGAGACCCAGTACTTC.

The V call is TRBV6-5, the J call TRBJ2-7, with 8 bases identical to TRBD2. Germline trimming cut 6 bases from V and 6 bases from J; bases unmatched to any gene: 7. Germline CDR1 reads MNHEY; CDR2 reads SVGAGI. This CDR3 has 13 amino acids. The CDR3 protein is CASRLYGGGEQYF. CDR3 nucleotide sequence: TGTGCCAGCAGGCTCTACGGGGGGGGCGAGCAGTACTTC.

This sequence joins TRBV18 and TRBJ2-7; TRBD2 matches 9 bases. V lost 6 bases and J lost 7; bases outside the gene matches: 10. Germline values: CDR1 KGHSH, CDR2 LQKENI. The CDR3 spans 14 residues. This chain's CDR3 is CASSTSGLAIEQYF. The CDR3 DNA reads TGTGCCAGCTCCACTTCGGGACTAGCAATTGAGCAGTACTTC.

The chain uses TRBV30 and TRBJ1-2; 10 bases line up with TRBD1. The CDR3 is 13 residues long. V shed 7 bases and J 2 bases; nucleotides not matched to a gene: 4. The V gene's germline CDR1 is GTSNPN and CDR2 SVGIG (reference sequence). As DNA, the CDR3 is TGTGCCTACTCGGGACAGGGGAACTATGGCTACACCTTC. Protein sequence: CAYSGQGNYGYTF. Supplemented by reference TRBV30 and TRBJ1-2, the full variable domain reads SQTIHQWPATLVQPVGSPLSLECTVEGTSNPNLYWYRQAAGRGLQLLFYSVGIGQISSEVPQNLSASRPQDRQFILSSKKLLLSDSGFYLCAYSGQGNYGYTFGSGTRLTVV.

The chain combines TRBV10-1 with TRBJ1-5, with 7 nucleotides matching TRBD1. The CDR3 runs 13 residues. Germline CDR1 is WNHNN and CDR2 is SYGVQD (reference sequence). V was clipped by 9 bases and J by 2 bases; unmatched bases: 4. In DNA, the CDR3 is TGCGCCAGTTACAGGGGTGGCAATCAGCCCCAGCATTTT. This sequence encodes CASYRGGNQPQHF.

Points on this clone: The same CDR3 also results from other DNA sequences found in this sample. The chain employs TRBV28 and TRBJ2-7; TRBD1 aligns across 7 bases. Germline-derived CDR1 and CDR2 are MDHEN and SYDVKM. V dropped 3 bases and J dropped 3; count of bases not matched to a gene: 5. The CDR3 consists of 14 residues. CDR3 nucleotide sequence: TGTGCCAGCAGTTTGGAGACAGGGAGCTACGAGCAGTACTTC. Encoded protein: CASSLETGSYEQYF.

The chain recombines TRBV11-2 with TRBJ2-4, with D possibly TRBD1 on 5 matching bases. CDR3 length: 15 amino acids. The V gene's germline CDR1 is SGHAT and CDR2 FQNNGV. V lost 7 bases, J lost 0 bases, and 13 bases lay in between. The CDR3 nucleotides are TGTGCCAGCACCCCAGGGATATTAGCCAAAAACATTCAGTACTTC. It specifies CASTPGILAKNIQYF.

The chain recombines TRBV28 with TRBJ1-2, with D possibly TRBD1 on 6 matching bases. In germline, CDR1 is MDHEN, CDR2 SYDVKM. The CDR3 sequence is 15 residues long. V lost 3 bases and J 6 bases, leaving 17 bases between the germline ends. DNA of the CDR3: TGTGCCAGCAGTTTCGGGACACTAGGCCGAAATGGCTACACCTTC. This translates into CASSFGTLGRNGYTF.

The chain carries TRBV2 and TRBJ1-5, with unresolved D. Germline V gives CDR1 SNHLY, CDR2 FYNNEI. The CDR3 length is 12 residues. V dropped 4 bases and J dropped 7 bases, with 8 bases sitting between them. The CDR3 sequence: CASSGQIQPQHF. DNA of the CDR3: TGTGCCAGCAGTGGTCAGATACAGCCCCAGCATTTT. Supplemented by reference TRBV2 and TRBJ1-5, the full variable domain reads EPEVTQTPSHQVTQMGQEVILRCVPISNHLYFYWYRQILGQKVEFLVSFYNNEISEKSEIFDDQFSVERPDGSNFTLKIRSTKLEDSAMYFCASSGQIQPQHFGDGTRLSIL.

A single count supports this clone. The V gene is TRBV5-4, the J gene TRBJ1-1, with 7 bases fitting TRBD1. The junction had 6 bases not matched to a gene; V was cut back by 1 base and J by 6 bases. The CDR3 extends over 14 amino acids. Germline CDR1 reads SGHNT; CDR2 reads YYREEE (reference sequence). The CDR3 spells CASSLKGARSEAFF. For the CDR3, the DNA is TGTGCCAGCAGCTTGAAGGGGGCAAGGTCTGAAGCTTTCTTT.

Turning to this clone: The sample contains more than one DNA sequence encoding this CDR3. The rearrangement links TRBV18 to TRBJ2-3; no firm D call. V shed 6 bases and J shed 2 bases, with 9 bases lying between them. The CDR3 is 13 residues long. CDR1 is KGHSH and CDR2 is LQKENI in the germline V gene. The CDR3 loop is CASSPQNTDTQYF. CDR3 coding DNA: TGTGCCAGCTCGCCGCAGAACACAGATACGCAGTATTTT.

This chain links TRBV12-5 with TRBJ2-7, with TRBD1 identical over 7 bases. The CDR3 spans 18 residues. Germline-derived CDR1 and CDR2 are LGHNT and FRNRAP. V gave up 1 base and J gave up 8 bases; unmatched junction bases: 20. The DNA for the CDR3 is TGTGCTAGTGGTTTGGCTCCCCCGGGACAGAGGTTCGAGACGAAGCAGTACTTC. This translates into CASGLAPPGQRFETKQYF.

The chain recombines TRBV5-4 with TRBJ2-1; TRBD2 matches 13 bases. The germline V gene encodes CDR1 SGHNT and CDR2 YYREEE (reference sequence). Trimming took 1 base from V and 10 from J; bases not matched to a gene: 5. There are 15 residues in the CDR3. The CDR3 DNA is TGTGCCAGCAGCTTGACTAGCGGGAGGGCCGGGGAGCAGTTCTTC. Amino acids: CASSLTSGRAGEQFF.